One sample yielded the 9 T cell receptor beta chains listed below, sequenced in a study of CD8+CD57+ T cells in acquired aplastic anemia (dated by TCRdb to between 2017 and 2018). Flow cytometry had shown CD8+CD57+ cell expansion in the patients selected for sequencing. Instrument on record: Illumina HiSeq 2000. Profiling of TCR beta VDJ combinations and CDR3 sequences used genomic DNA as the template. TCRdb's own reprocessing of the public reads used fastp at Q25 and MiXCR and kept productive beta chains. Every entry covers one CDR3 protein and lists the most common genes and DNA from its rows. This sample lists about 200,000 distinct CDR3 sequences; over 55% were detected once. The ten largest make up around 58% of the sample. The sample taken for sequencing was sorted CD4+, CD8+, or CD8+CD57+ T cells (not recorded which) from PBMCs. These receptors came from a human donor with aplastic anemia.

Concerning this clonotype: Mismatch with germline at one junction end may stem from a read error. The chain joins TRBV20-1 to TRBJ2-3; 7 nucleotides agree with TRBD1. CDR3 length equals 15 residues. Germline CDR1 is DFQATT and CDR2 is SNEGSKA (reference sequence). CDR3 residues: CSANLLGGGTDTQYF. The CDR3 DNA is TGCAGTGCTAATTTATTAGGGGGCGGCACAGACACGCAGTATTTT.

The chain joins TRBV9 to TRBJ1-2; TRBD1 aligns across 8 bases. Germline V gene data show CDR1 as SGDLS and CDR2 as YYNGEE. This CDR3 region has 15 residues. Germline trimming cut 3 bases from V and 0 bases from J; bases unmatched to any gene: 4. This CDR3 reads CASSGWTGTNYGYTF. CDR3 nucleotide sequence: TGTGCCAGCAGCGGATGGACAGGGACTAACTATGGCTACACCTTC.

The chain combines TRBV11-2 with TRBJ2-7; perhaps D is TRBD1 or TRBD2 (6 bases each). The germline CDR1 and CDR2 sequences are SGHAT and FQNNGV. V lost 4 bases to trimming and J lost 4 bases, with 17 bases between them. The CDR3 is 15 residues long. CDR3 in amino acids: CASSSWKGGTYEQYF. DNA of the CDR3: TGTGCCAGCAGCTCCTGGAAAGGAGGGACATACGAGCAGTACTTC. The variable domain in full, completed from reference TRBV11-2 and TRBJ2-7, reads EAGVAQSPRYKIIEKRQSVAFWCNPISGHATLYWYQQILGQGPKLLIQFQNNGVVDDSQLPKDRFSAERLKGVDSTLKIQPAKLEDSAVYLCASSSWKGGTYEQYFGPGTRLTVT.

This clonotype was counted between two and nine times. This chain joins TRBV24-1 and TRBJ2-5; 7 positions match TRBD1. V trimming: 2 bases; J trimming: 4 bases; junction bases outside the gene matches: 9. Germline V gene lookup returns CDR1 KGHDR and CDR2 SFDVKD. The CDR3 sequence is 16 residues long. Here the CDR3 reads CATSDSRTGVGETQYF. CDR3 sequence (DNA): TGTGCCACCAGTGATTCCCGGACAGGAGTCGGAGAGACCCAGTACTTC.

The rearrangement uses TRBV5-1 and TRBJ1-4, with D possibly being TRBD1 (6 bases). The CDR3 loop spans 16 amino acids. Trimming took off 4 bases at V and 3 bases at J, with 16 bases between the two ends. Germline CDR1 is SGHRS and CDR2 is YFSETQ. The CDR3 is CASSPSLQGANEKLFF. The CDR3 DNA follows: TGCGCCAGCAGCCCTTCACTACAGGGTGCTAATGAAAAACTGTTTTTT. The whole variable domain, filled in from reference TRBV5-1 and TRBJ1-4, reads KAGVTQTPRYLIKTRGQQVTLSCSPISGHRSVSWYQQTPGQGLQFLFEYFSETQRNKGNFPGRFSGRQFSNSRSEMNVSTLELGDSALYLCASSPSLQGANEKLFFGSGTQLSVL.

This clonotype was observed a handful of times. The chain combines TRBV20-1 with TRBJ2-1, with D possibly being TRBD1 (5 bases). The CDR3 loop spans 15 amino acids. CDR1 is DFQATT, CDR2 SNEGSKA, per germline (reference sequence). V lost 0 bases and J lost 2, with 11 bases in between. In DNA form, the CDR3 reads TGCAGTGCTAGAGATAGGGGTCGTACCTACAATGAGCAGTTCTTC. The encoded protein is CSARDRGRTYNEQFF.

The rearrangement joins TRBV9 to TRBJ1-6; 8 nucleotides line up with TRBD1. Unmatched junction bases numbered 1, after V lost 0 bases and J lost 8 bases. The germline CDR1 and CDR2 sequences are SGDLS and YYNGEE. This CDR3 is 14 amino acids long. CDR3 sequence: CASSVAGGDSPLHF. Here the CDR3 DNA reads TGTGCCAGCAGCGTAGCAGGGGGCGATTCACCCCTCCACTTT.

V and J are TRBV7-2 and TRBJ2-7; 10 positions agree with TRBD1. Germline V CDR1 and CDR2: SGHTA, FQGNSA. Germline trimming cut 5 bases from V and 5 bases from J; bases unmatched to any gene: 3. This CDR3 has 13 residues. In DNA form, the CDR3 reads TGTGCCAGCAGCCCTGACAGGGGGCACGAGCAGTACTTC. It is translated as CASSPDRGHEQYF. Full variable domain (rest looked up from reference TRBV7-2 and TRBJ2-7): GAGVSQSPSNKVTEKGKDVELRCDPISGHTALYWYRQSLGQGLEFLIYFQGNSAPDKSGLPSDRFSAERTGGSVSTLTIQRTQQEDSAVYLCASSPDRGHEQYFGPGTRLTVT.

This clonotype was detected only a few times. V and J are TRBV6-5 and TRBJ2-6, with 13 bases aligning to TRBD2. CDR3 size: 18 residues. The V segment lost 6 bases and the J segment 4 bases; nucleotides outside the gene matches: 9. The germline V gene encodes CDR1 MNHEY and CDR2 SVGAGI. CDR3 nucleotide sequence: TGTGCCAGCAGCCCCGGACTAGCGGGAGTAGCGGGGGCCAACGTCCTGACTTTC. Protein product: CASSPGLAGVAGANVLTF.